A single T cell receptor beta chain is shown here with its context. The entry originates in a study of cytomegalovirus exposure and HLA in healthy donors. Study-level background: The approximately 100 million unique TCR beta sequences, from roughly 170 million T cells, were found by an earlier analysis.

Sampled while nominally healthy, donors likely had unrecorded immune exposures. The PCR employed 60 Vbeta primers together with 13 Jbeta primers. The repertoire was sequenced with immunoSEQ multiplex PCR; TCRdb's copy has only in-frame clones and lacks some. This sample has about 110,000 clones; 60% to 80% occur once, and the top ten carry 2.8%. The CDR3 is 14 amino acids. Germline CDR1 reads SGHTS; CDR2 reads YDEGEE. V was cut by 6 bases and J by 4 bases, with 17 bases left in between. Material: PBMCs. J is TRBJ2-7 and V is TRBV5-8; D possibly corresponds to TRBD2 (6 bases). The receptor was isolated from a female donor in good health and CMV-seronegative. The CDR3 protein is CASTWGVVAYEQYF. As DNA, the CDR3 is TGTGCCAGCACCTGGGGGGTTGTAGCGTACGAGCAGTACTTC.